The rows below give T cell receptor beta chains drawn from one sample of a study of immune evolution from preneoplasia to lung adenocarcinoma. The table came from immunoSEQ multiplex PCR; TCRdb's copy has only in-frame clones and leaves some out. The sample records about 10,000 clones, 86% being singletons. The source material was FFPE invasive lung adenocarcinoma tissue. The source is a person in their 70s with invasive lung adenocarcinoma. Both conserved end residues are part of each CDR3. The D gene is left open where the match is weak. Size is omitted from some rows. Given values are once, few, many or a class for expanded clones.

d_gene	v_gene	j_gene	abundance	CDR3aa	CDR3nt
TRBD2	TRBV30	TRBJ2-5	-	CASGISGLAGGGETQYF	TGTGCCTCTGGAATCTCGGGACTAGCGGGAGGAGGAGAGACCCAGTACTTC
TRBD2	TRBV27	TRBJ2-7	-	CASSEAGVGEQYF	TGTGCCAGCAGCGAAGCGGGAGTCGGGGAGCAGTACTTC
TRBD1	TRBV19	TRBJ2-3	-	CASSNLGGINTQYF	TGTGCCAGTAGTAATCTAGGGGGCATAAATACGCAGTATTTT
-	TRBV28	TRBJ1-4	-	CASANPREGGEKLFF	TGTGCCAGCGCGAATCCCAGGGAGGGGGGTGAAAAACTGTTTTTT
-	TRBV5-1	TRBJ2-7	-	CASRLERGSGEQYF	TGCGCCAGCCGCCTCGAGAGGGGTTCGGGCGAGCAGTACTTC
TRBD2	TRBV2	TRBJ2-7	-	CASIPPGGLAGGPSYEQYF	TGTGCCAGCATTCCCCCAGGTGGGCTAGCGGGAGGCCCCAGCTACGAGCAGTACTTC
-	TRBV10-3	TRBJ2-7	-	CAISEEGTYDEQYF	TGTGCCATCAGTGAGGAGGGGACGTATGACGAGCAGTACTTC
TRBD2	TRBV9	TRBJ2-3	-	CASSDTSLAGAADTQYF	TGTGCCAGCAGCGACACCTCACTAGCGGGAGCGGCAGATACGCAGTATTTT
-	TRBV14	TRBJ2-1	-	CASSQGVLPQGFYNEQFF	TGTGCCAGCAGCCAAGGGGTACTCCCGCAGGGGTTCTACAATGAGCAGTTCTTC
-	TRBV28	TRBJ1-1	-	CASRLAAGNTEAFF	TGTGCCAGCCGCCTTGCCGCGGGGAACACTGAAGCTTTCTTT
-	TRBV28	TRBJ2-3	-	CASSHADTQYF	TGTGCCAGCAGTCATGCAGATACGCAGTATTTT
-	TRBV28	TRBJ1-1	-	CASTGRNTEAFF	TGTGCCAGCACTGGGCGGAACACTGAAGCTTTCTTT
TRBD1	TRBV11-2	TRBJ2-5	-	CASSYQSGQGEETQYF	TGTGCCAGCAGCTACCAATCGGGACAGGGGGAAGAGACCCAGTACTTC
-	TRBV29-1	TRBJ1-2	-	CSVEGQGYTF	TGCAGCGTTGAAGGGCAGGGCTACACCTTC
-	TRBV28	TRBJ2-3	-	CASSLGGHSTDTQYF	TGTGCCAGCAGTCTCGGGGGACATAGCACAGATACGCAGTATTTT
TRBD2	TRBV7-3	TRBJ2-3	-	CASSPVGGGRTDTQYF	TGTGCCAGCAGCCCTGTGGGCGGGGGGCGGACAGATACGCAGTATTTT
-	TRBV7-7	TRBJ2-5	once	CASSLPGPQETQYF	TGTGCTAGCAGCTTACCGGGGCCCCAAGAGACCCAGTACTTC